The 32 T cell receptor beta chains below were found in one sample sequenced in a study of cytomegalovirus exposure and HLA in healthy donors. Profiling relied on immunoSEQ multiplex PCR, and the TCRdb table lists in-frame clones only, not all of them. The sample records approximately 140,000 clones, around 87% being singletons. Sequenced sample: PBMCs. Receptors were obtained from a man younger than 35 in good health and CMV-seropositive.

V usage is TRBV6-4 and J usage is TRBJ2-1; 9 nucleotides agree with TRBD2. Germline V CDR1 and CDR2: MRHNA, SNTAGT. The CDR3 totals 14 residues. J was trimmed by 6 bases and V by 2 bases; bases with no gene match: 2. The CDR3 DNA is TGTGCCAGCAGTGACGGCGGGGGGGCCAATGAGCAGTTCTTC. Translated, it gives CASSDGGGANEQFF.

The gene calls are TRBV27 and TRBJ1-2, with 8 bases fitting TRBD1. CDR1 and CDR2 (germline): MNHEY, SMNVEV (reference sequence). Trimming took 4 bases from V and 5 from J; bases not matched to a gene: 12. The CDR3 is made up of 16 amino acids. CDR3 in amino acids: CASSSYGQGWSYGYTF. For the CDR3, the DNA is TGTGCCAGCAGTTCATATGGACAGGGATGGAGTTATGGCTACACCTTC.

The gene calls are TRBV19 and TRBJ1-1, with D uncertain. Trimming shortened V by 5 bases and J by 0 bases, and 10 bases separated the two germline ends. The CDR3 runs 14 residues. Germline assignment: CDR1 LNHDA and CDR2 SQIVND (reference sequence). The DNA of the CDR3 is TGTGCCAGTAGTCAGAGGATCCTGAACACTGAAGCTTTCTTT. The encoded protein is CASSQRILNTEAFF.

The rearrangement uses TRBV15 and TRBJ1-5, with D possibly being TRBD1 (6 bases). Germline V gives CDR1 LNHNV, CDR2 YYDKDF (reference sequence). The CDR3 is 15 amino acids. The V end lost 5 bases, the J end lost 1 base, and 12 bases lay between the germline ends. As DNA, the CDR3 is TGTGCCACCAGCGCACCAGGGGTAAGCAATCAGCCCCAGCATTTT. It codes for CATSAPGVSNQPQHF.

The V and J genes are TRBV6-5 and TRBJ2-3; tentatively, D is TRBD2 (5 bases). The germline gives CDR1 MNHEY, CDR2 SVGAGI. Deletions cut 10 bases from V and 8 bases from J, with 25 bases between. The length of the CDR3 is 15 residues. The DNA of the CDR3 is TGTGCCACCCTGTCATTGGTTAGCGCCTCGAGTACGCAGTATTTT. Protein: CATLSLVSASSTQYF.

This chain connects TRBV6-6 to TRBJ1-1; D may be TRBD1 (5 bases). This CDR3 region has 14 residues. Germline CDR1 reads MNHNY; CDR2 reads SVGAGI (reference sequence). Trimming took 4 bases from V and 2 from J, leaving 11 bases between them. This CDR3 reads CASSSDSSNTEAFF. CDR3 bases: TGTGCCAGCAGTTCCGACAGCAGCAACACTGAAGCTTTCTTT.

This clone has just one count. The chain uses TRBV4-1 and TRBJ2-1; D perhaps matches TRBD2 (5 bases). CDR1 is MGHRA, CDR2 YSYEKL, per germline. With 2 bases removed from V and 5 bases from J, the gap between germline ends came to 13 bases. The CDR3 runs 15 residues. CDR3 sequence: CASSQPPGWDNEQFF. CDR3 coding DNA: TGCGCCAGCAGCCAACCACCGGGGTGGGACAATGAGCAGTTCTTC.

The CDR3 coding sequence is TGTGCCAGCACCCGGACAGGCGGATTGAACACTGAAGCTTTCTTT. Its protein product is CASTRTGGLNTEAFF. The rearrangement joins TRBV6-5 to TRBJ1-1, with 7 bases matching TRBD1. From germline, CDR1 is MNHEY and CDR2 SVGAGI. The CDR3 runs 15 residues. The ends lost 7 bases at V and 0 bases at J; junction bases unmatched: 8.

This clone was observed once. V and J are TRBV19 and TRBJ1-2; 7 bases fit TRBD1. V shed 6 bases, J shed 4 bases, and the junction held 8 bases outside the gene matches. Germline loops: CDR1 LNHDA, CDR2 SQIVND (reference sequence). CDR3 length equals 14 residues. Here the CDR3 reads CASRTTGAAYGYTF. Written as DNA, the CDR3 is TGTGCCAGTAGGACCACAGGGGCGGCCTATGGCTACACCTTC.

J is TRBJ1-6 and V is TRBV18; 8 bases match TRBD1. V lost 5 bases and J lost 9; bases outside the gene matches: 12. Germline CDR1 is KGHSH and CDR2 is LQKENI. The CDR3 is 16 residues long. The CDR3 DNA is TGTGCCAGCTCATCAGACCAGGGGGCGCGTAGTTCACCCCTCCACTTT. It is translated as CASSSDQGARSSPLHF.

The chain has TRBV4-1 and TRBJ2-1; 9 nucleotides agree with TRBD2. With V trimmed by 0 bases and J by 9 bases, 12 bases remained unmatched. CDR1 is MGHRA, CDR2 YSYEKL, per germline. The CDR3 sequence is 17 residues long. The CDR3 region is CASSQEWAGGQVGEQFF. The CDR3 DNA reads as TGCGCCAGCAGCCAAGAATGGGCGGGAGGGCAGGTCGGTGAGCAGTTCTTC.

V usage is TRBV6-4 and J usage is TRBJ2-3; 7 bases map to TRBD2. This CDR3 has 15 amino acids. Germline V gene sequence: CDR1 MRHNA, CDR2 SNTAGT. The V segment lost 2 bases and the J segment 5 bases; nucleotides outside the gene matches: 7. The CDR3 reads CASSDRTSGGDTQYF. The CDR3 nucleotides read TGTGCCAGCAGTGACCGGACTAGTGGCGGAGATACGCAGTATTTT.

This chain connects TRBV30 to TRBJ2-7; no firm D call. Trimming left V 0 bases short and J 6 bases short, with 9 bases between. Per germline, CDR1 GTSNPN and CDR2 SVGIG (reference sequence). This CDR3 contains 12 residues. The CDR3 DNA follows: TGTGCCTGGAGTGTAACAGCCGGCGAGCAGTACTTC. Its translation: CAWSVTAGEQYF. Complete variable domain (other parts from reference TRBV30 and TRBJ2-7): SQTIHQWPATLVQPVGSPLSLECTVEGTSNPNLYWYRQAAGRGLQLLFYSVGIGQISSEVPQNLSASRPQDRQFILSSKKLLLSDSGFYLCAWSVTAGEQYFGPGTRLTVT.

This sequence joins TRBV27 and TRBJ2-1, with 7 positions matching TRBD1. Germline lookup yields CDR1 MNHEY and CDR2 SMNVEV (reference sequence). The CDR3 totals 14 residues. V trimming: 7 bases; J trimming: 4 bases; junction bases outside the gene matches: 7. This CDR3 reads CASTPGTAYNEQFF. Here the CDR3 DNA reads TGTGCCAGCACCCCCGGGACAGCTTACAATGAGCAGTTCTTC.

This chain connects TRBV5-1 to TRBJ2-5; 7 bases are a match to TRBD1. The CDR3 spans 14 residues. Germline-derived CDR1 and CDR2 are SGHRS and YFSETQ. V shed 3 bases and J 1 base; nucleotides not matched to a gene: 3. The CDR3 here is CASSYRGTQETQYF. In DNA form, the CDR3 reads TGCGCCAGCAGCTACAGGGGTACCCAAGAGACCCAGTACTTC. Full variable domain (remainder filled in from reference TRBV5-1 and TRBJ2-5): KAGVTQTPRYLIKTRGQQVTLSCSPISGHRSVSWYQQTPGQGLQFLFEYFSETQRNKGNFPGRFSGRQFSNSRSEMNVSTLELGDSALYLCASSYRGTQETQYFGPGTRLLVL.

With respect to this clone: The same CDR3 can be traced to other DNA sequences in this sample. The rearrangement uses TRBV5-1 and TRBJ2-3, with TRBD2 matching over 9 bases. V trimming: 4 bases; J trimming: 0 bases; junction bases outside the gene matches: 0. The CDR3 loop spans 14 amino acids. Germline CDR1 SGHRS, CDR2 YFSETQ. DNA of the CDR3: TGCGCCAGCAGCACTAGCGGGAGCACAGATACGCAGTATTTT. As protein: CASSTSGSTDTQYF.

The V gene is TRBV19, the J gene TRBJ2-2; 7 bases fit TRBD2. The CDR3 runs to 13 residues. Germline assignment: CDR1 LNHDA and CDR2 SQIVND (reference sequence). Trimming removed 7 bases from V and 7 bases from J; junction bases left unmatched: 6. CDR3 protein: CASIVGEGGELFF. CDR3 DNA: TGTGCCAGTATTGTAGGGGAGGGCGGGGAGCTGTTTTTT. Full variable domain (outside the CDR3, taken from reference TRBV19 and TRBJ2-2): DGGITQSPKYLFRKEGQNVTLSCEQNLNHDAMYWYRQDPGQGLRLIYYSQIVNDFQKGDIAEGYSVSREKKESFPLTVTSAQKNPTAFYLCASIVGEGGELFFGEGSRLTVL.

V is TRBV11-2 and J is TRBJ2-1, with a weak D call TRBD2 (7 bases). This CDR3 is built from 18 residues. CDR1 is SGHAT and CDR2 is FQNNGV in the germline V gene. V shed 2 bases and J shed 2 bases, with 19 bases lying between them. The CDR3 DNA is TGTGCCAGCAGCTTATCCTATGAGGGGGGGCCCCCCTACAATGAGCAGTTCTTC. Its protein product is CASSLSYEGGPPYNEQFF.

This rearrangement joins TRBV30 to TRBJ2-2; D possibly corresponds to TRBD2 (5 bases). Germline loops: CDR1 GTSNPN, CDR2 SVGIG (reference sequence). With 4 bases removed from V and 1 base from J, the gap between germline ends came to 7 bases. There are 13 residues in the CDR3. DNA of the CDR3: TGTGCCTGGATCGGGGAGAACACCGGGGAGCTGTTTTTT. It codes for CAWIGENTGELFF.

V gene TRBV5-1 combines with J gene TRBJ2-3, with 7 nucleotides matching TRBD1. V lost 0 bases, J lost 2 bases, and 3 bases stayed unmatched. Per the germline V gene, CDR1 is SGHRS and CDR2 is YFSETQ. The CDR3 length is 15 residues. CDR3 bases: TGCGCCAGCAGCTTGGTTGGGACAGACACAGATACGCAGTATTTT. As protein: CASSLVGTDTDTQYF.

The chain links TRBV5-4 to TRBJ1-1; the D gene is possibly TRBD1 (5 bases). Trimming left V 4 bases short and J 3 bases short, with 13 bases between. The length of the CDR3 is 14 residues. Germline CDR1 is SGHNT and CDR2 is YYREEE (reference sequence). CDR3 sequence: CASSAAGVHTEAFF. The DNA for the CDR3 is TGTGCCAGCAGCGCGGCGGGGGTTCACACTGAAGCTTTCTTT.

V and J are TRBV7-2 and TRBJ2-1; TRBD2 matches 11 bases. CDR1 is SGHTA, CDR2 FQGNSA, per germline. This CDR3 region has 12 residues. After removal of 4 bases from V and 15 bases from J, the junction contained 5 bases not matched to a gene. CDR3 DNA sequence: TGTGCCAGCAGCTCTACTAGCGGGGGAAGGTTCTTC. Protein sequence: CASSSTSGGRFF.

This clone was seen just once. A read error may produce the germline difference seen at one junction end. The rearrangement uses TRBV6-1 and TRBJ2-5; no definite D call. The germline V gene encodes CDR1 MNHNS and CDR2 SASEGT. The CDR3 sequence is 14 residues long. CDR3 sequence reads: CASSEVPKNPTQYF. Written as DNA, the CDR3 is TGTGCCAGCAGCGAAGTCCCTAAGAATCCGACCCAGTACTTC.

The chain links TRBV2 to TRBJ1-2, with D possibly matching TRBD1 (6 bases). Trimming took 5 bases from V and 4 from J, leaving 32 bases between them. The CDR3 runs 20 residues. Germline CDR1 SNHLY, CDR2 FYNNEI. CDR3 nucleotides: TGTGCCAGCAGTCCGCGAGGCATTACAGGGTCGGTTTACTCGGGCTATGGCTACACCTTC. Translating it yields CASSPRGITGSVYSGYGYTF.

J is TRBJ2-2 and V is TRBV9; perhaps TRBD1 as D (5 bases). Germline assignment: CDR1 SGDLS and CDR2 YYNGEE. The germline V and J ends were trimmed by 0 bases and 5 bases, with 11 bases remaining between them. CDR3 length equals 15 residues. CDR3 sequence: CASSVGGSFTGELFF. For the CDR3, the DNA is TGTGCCAGCAGCGTAGGGGGCTCTTTTACCGGGGAGCTGTTTTTT.

The chain is built from TRBV11-3 and TRBJ2-7, with D possibly matching TRBD1 (6 bases). The germline gives CDR1 SGHNT, CDR2 YENEEA. The CDR3 has 14 residues. V was cut by 5 bases and J by 2 bases, with 13 bases left in between. The CDR3 region is CASSTIGQTYEQYF. DNA of the CDR3: TGTGCCAGCAGCACGATCGGACAGACCTACGAGCAGTACTTC.

The J gene is TRBJ2-7, the V gene TRBV2; 9 bases agree with TRBD2. CDR1 is SNHLY and CDR2 is FYNNEI in the germline V gene. This CDR3 is 14 amino acids long. J lost 6 bases, V lost 7 bases, and 10 bases had no gene match. In DNA, the CDR3 is TGTGCCAGCACGTACGGCGGGGGGGCCCTCGAGCAGTACTTC. Residues: CASTYGGGALEQYF.

This clone was detected only a few times. V is TRBV28 and J is TRBJ1-2; 8 bases are a match to TRBD1. Losses at the gene ends were 6 bases for V and 4 bases for J; bases not matched to a gene: 10. The CDR3 is made up of 15 amino acids. Germline CDR1 MDHEN, CDR2 SYDVKM. The CDR3 nucleotides are TGTGCCAGCAGCCTGACAGGGGTAAAAGGCTATGGCTACACCTTC. Residues: CASSLTGVKGYGYTF.

The chain employs TRBV5-4 and TRBJ1-1; TRBD1 might be the D (5 bases). This CDR3 spans 16 amino acids. V lost 1 base and J lost 0, with 13 bases in between. The germline V gene encodes CDR1 SGHNT and CDR2 YYREEE (reference sequence). The CDR3 nucleotides are TGTGCCAGCAGCTTGCCAGGGTGGGGCTTGAACACTGAAGCTTTCTTT. Its translation is CASSLPGWGLNTEAFF.

The V and J genes are TRBV19 and TRBJ2-2; 8 nucleotides align to TRBD2. This CDR3 comprises 15 residues. Germline CDR1 is LNHDA and CDR2 is SQIVND (reference sequence). After removal of 3 bases from V and 3 bases from J, the junction contained 3 bases not matched to a gene. CDR3: CASSIPGGYTGELFF. CDR3 DNA: TGTGCCAGTAGTATCCCGGGGGGGTACACCGGGGAGCTGTTTTTT.

The chain is built from TRBV7-9 and TRBJ2-7; 9 positions match TRBD2. V trimming: 4 bases; J trimming: 3 bases; junction bases outside the gene matches: 19. The germline V gene encodes CDR1 SEHNR and CDR2 FQNEAQ (reference sequence). This CDR3 has 19 residues. The CDR3 protein is CASSSTQGSAGGKDYEQYF. CDR3 DNA: TGTGCCAGCAGCTCAACCCAGGGGTCGGCGGGGGGGAAAGACTACGAGCAGTACTTC. Variable domain in full (rest from reference TRBV7-9 and TRBJ2-7): DTGVSQNPRHKITKRGQNVTFRCDPISEHNRLYWYRQTLGQGPEFLTYFQNEAQLEKSRLLSDRFSAERPKGSFSTLEIQRTEQGDSAMYLCASSSTQGSAGGKDYEQYFGPGTRLTVT.

V usage is TRBV5-4 and J usage is TRBJ2-7, with D tentatively TRBD1 (6 bases). CDR1 SGHNT and CDR2 YYREEE come from the germline V gene (reference sequence). The CDR3 length is 15 residues. V lost 3 bases to trimming and J lost 0 bases, with 13 bases between them. The CDR3 region is CASSSGTRGSYEQYF. CDR3 in DNA: TGTGCCAGCAGCTCGGGGACAAGGGGCTCCTACGAGCAGTACTTC.